Below are 9 T cell receptor beta chains sequenced from a single sample in a study of T cells in tuberculosis (dated by TCRdb to between 2017 and 2018). The time point label, as the study defines it: new active TB diagnosis, blood taken before or within 7 days of starting treatment. Library construction relied on the immunoSEQ multiplex PCR assay. TCRdb carries this immuneACCESS record with in-frame sequences only. Its versions omit some clonotypes, under half of them owing to an unresolved V gene in the studies checked, with the rest unexplained. The sample profile shows tens of thousands of clones; 92% of them were found once. The leading ten clones occupy 6.5% to 8.5% of the sample. The source material was PBMCs, sampled at tuberculosis diagnosis. The receptors come from an adult with tuberculosis. Some clones in this sample may be carry-over from other donors' samples.

The CDR3 DNA is TGTGCCAGCAGCTGGCGGGGCCTAAGACAGAACTCCTCCTACGAGCAGTACTTC. Encoded protein: CASSWRGLRQNSSYEQYF. J is TRBJ2-7 and V is TRBV7-9, with TRBD2 as a possible D gene (6 bases). The germline V gene encodes CDR1 SEHNR and CDR2 FQNEAQ (reference sequence). Between the trimmed V and J ends, which lost 4 bases and 0 bases, there was a span of 22 bases. The CDR3 consists of 18 residues.

The chain carries TRBV6-5 and TRBJ1-2; no clear D gene. The CDR3 has 15 amino acids. The germline V gene has CDR1 MNHEY and CDR2 SVGAGI. The V gene lost 0 bases and the J gene lost 2 bases, with 10 bases spanning the gap. The CDR3: CASSYSYGENYGYTF. CDR3 sequence (DNA): TGTGCCAGCAGTTACTCTTATGGAGAGAACTATGGCTACACCTTC.

This clone was picked up a small number of times. This chain connects TRBV4-2 to TRBJ1-1, with a possible D match to TRBD1 (5 bases). V lost 0 bases and J lost 2, with 25 bases in between. The CDR3 is made up of 20 amino acids. Germline-derived CDR1 and CDR2 are LGHNA and YNFKEQ. The chain's CDR3 is CASSQEASAPGMVRNTEAFF. DNA for the CDR3: TGTGCCAGCAGCCAAGAAGCGTCTGCACCAGGGATGGTCAGAAACACTGAAGCTTTCTTT.

CDR3 loop: CASSLDRLTSSGNTIYF. The CDR3, as DNA: TGTGCCAGCAGCTTAGACAGGTTGACTTCCTCTGGAAACACCATATATTTT. The chain uses TRBV7-9 and TRBJ1-3; D is possibly TRBD1 (5 bases). V was trimmed by 1 base and J by 0 bases, leaving 13 bases between them. The CDR3 runs 17 residues. Germline V CDR1 and CDR2: SEHNR, FQNEAQ (reference sequence).

This rearrangement joins TRBV25-1 to TRBJ2-7; D not certain. The CDR3 runs 11 residues. Between the trimmed V and J ends, which lost 4 bases and 7 bases, there was a span of 8 bases. CDR1 is MGHDK, CDR2 SYGVNS, per germline. This CDR3 reads CASSVLEEQYF. In nucleotides, the CDR3 is TGTGCCAGCAGTGTTCTGGAGGAGCAGTACTTC.

V gene TRBV7-8 combines with J gene TRBJ1-4; the match to TRBD1 covers 8 bases. The V gene's germline CDR1 is SGHVS and CDR2 FQNEAQ. V dropped 3 bases and J dropped 3; count of bases not matched to a gene: 3. The CDR3 is made up of 15 amino acids. The DNA of the CDR3 is TGTGCCAGCAGCTTCGACAGGGGAGCTAATGAAAAACTGTTTTTT. Protein sequence: CASSFDRGANEKLFF.

The chain links TRBV6-5 to TRBJ1-2; D is perhaps TRBD1 (5 bases). This CDR3 spans 13 amino acids. With 6 bases removed from V and 3 bases from J, the gap between germline ends came to 11 bases. The germline V gene encodes CDR1 MNHEY and CDR2 SVGAGI. CDR3 region: CASRAPGDYGYTF. The CDR3 DNA reads TGTGCCAGCAGGGCCCCGGGGGACTATGGCTACACCTTC.

The genes are TRBV5-1 and TRBJ2-3; 7 bases map to TRBD2. The CDR3 extends over 14 amino acids. Germline assignment: CDR1 SGHRS and CDR2 YFSETQ. V shed 4 bases, J shed 4 bases, and the junction held 6 bases outside the gene matches. CDR3 DNA: TGCGCCAGCAGCCCATGGACTAGTTCAGATACGCAGTATTTT. Translated: CASSPWTSSDTQYF.

The chain couples TRBV2 to TRBJ1-4; a possible D gene is TRBD1 (5 bases). The germline V gene has CDR1 SNHLY and CDR2 FYNNEI. The CDR3 loop spans 15 amino acids. V lost 6 bases, J lost 8 bases, and 19 bases lay in between. This CDR3 reads CASSASGTLGEKLFF. The CDR3 DNA reads as TGTGCCAGCAGCGCTTCCGGGACTCTAGGCGAAAAACTGTTTTTT.